The rows below give T cell receptor beta chains drawn from one sample of a study of blood T cell repertoires in COVID-19. This table comes from immunoSEQ multiplex PCR, and its TCRdb copy is limited to in-frame clones, with some not included. The table shows 120,000 to 150,000 clones, with more than 75% occurring only once. Material for sequencing was peripheral blood. These receptors all stem from a woman between 45 and 60 years old with acute or convalescent COVID-19. CDR3s include the opening cysteine and the closing phenylalanine or tryptophan. D genes are given only for firm matches. Where a row states a size, it is once, few, many or the class of an expanded clone; other rows omit it.

>TRBD2|NA|TRBJ2-7|TRBV7-6
CASSLGRSSGLSYEQYF
TGTGCCAGCAGCTTGGGCCGTTCTAGCGGATTATCCTACGAGCAGTACTTC
>NA|NA|TRBJ1-5|TRBV7-3
CASSQWGGQPQHF
TGTGCCAGCAGCCAGTGGGGAGGCCAGCCCCAGCATTTT
>NA|NA|TRBJ2-7|TRBV6-5
CASSQYEQYF
TGTGCCAGCAGCCAATACGAGCAGTACTTC
>NA|NA|TRBJ2-2|TRBV5-1
CASRETGELFF
TGCGCCAGCAGGGAGACCGGGGAGCTGTTTTTT
>NA|NA|TRBJ2-1|TRBV7-2
CASSLLGSHNEQFF
TGTGCCAGCAGCTTATTAGGTAGCCACAATGAGCAGTTCTTC
>TRBD1|NA|TRBJ1-1|TRBV4-1
CASSHSLDRGGTEAFF
TGCGCCAGCAGCCACTCCCTGGACAGGGGAGGCACTGAAGCTTTCTTT
>TRBD1|NA|TRBJ1-1|TRBV7-3
CASSLGTGSEAFF
TGTGCCAGCAGCCTCGGGACAGGGAGCGAAGCTTTCTTT
>NA|NA|TRBJ1-1|TRBV7-2
CASSQGQPEAFF
TGTGCCAGCAGCCAAGGACAGCCTGAAGCTTTCTTT
>NA|once|TRBJ1-1|TRBV11-1
CASSLVRATEAFF
TGTGCCAGCAGCTTAGTCAGGGCCACTGAAGCTTTCTTT
>TRBD1|once|TRBJ1-2|TRBV29-1
CSVGQTNYGYTF
TGCAGCGTGGGACAGACTAACTATGGCTACACCTTC
>NA|once|TRBJ2-2|TRBV9
CASSEGSDSYFTGELFF
TGTGCCAGCAGCGAGGGGTCCGACAGCTATTTCACCGGGGAGCTGTTTTTT
>NA|few|TRBJ1-5|TRBV6-2/TRBV6-3
CASSYRQVQEHF
TGTGCCAGCAGTTACCGACAGGTCCAGGAGCATTTT
>TRBD2|NA|TRBJ2-2|TRBV3-1/TRBV3-2
CASSQSGATGELFF
TGTGCCAGCAGCCAAAGCGGGGCAACCGGGGAGCTGTTTTTT
>TRBD1|NA|TRBJ1-5|TRBV5-1
CASSSTGDPNQPQHF
TGCGCCAGCAGCTCAACAGGGGATCCGAATCAGCCCCAGCATTTT
>NA|NA|TRBJ2-7|TRBV10-3
CAIREEVGVEQYF
TGTGCCATCAGGGAGGAGGTCGGAGTCGAGCAGTACTTC
>NA|NA|TRBJ1-2|TRBV29-1
CSVERLEKGYTF
TGCAGCGTTGAACGTCTTGAGAAGGGCTACACCTTC
>TRBD1|NA|TRBJ2-2|TRBV11-3
CASSLLAGTGTGELFF
TGTGCCAGCAGCTTATTGGCTGGGACAGGGACCGGGGAGCTGTTTTTT
>NA|NA|TRBJ2-1|TRBV6-1
CASSEQGYEQFF
TGTGCCAGCAGTGAACAGGGCTATGAGCAGTTCTTC
>TRBD2|NA|TRBJ2-7|TRBV28
CASREGMSYEQYF
TGTGCCAGCCGGGAGGGAATGTCCTACGAGCAGTACTTC
>TRBD1|NA|TRBJ1-2|TRBV6-2/TRBV6-3
CASSTNGQGYGGYTF
TGTGCCAGCAGCACGAACGGACAGGGGTACGGTGGCTACACCTTC
>TRBD1|NA|TRBJ1-5|TRBV2
CASRGQGGGNQPQHF
TGTGCCAGCAGGGGACAGGGTGGAGGCAATCAGCCCCAGCATTTT
>TRBD1|NA|TRBJ1-2|TRBV27
CASSLDRSYGYTF
TGTGCCAGCAGTTTGGACAGGAGCTATGGCTACACCTTC
>NA|once|TRBJ2-3|TRBV2
CASSDGQTGTDTQYF
TGTGCCAGCAGTGATGGTCAAACGGGCACAGATACGCAGTATTTT
>TRBD2|NA|TRBJ2-1|TRBV4-3
CASSQEVSGGYNEQFF
TGCGCCAGCAGCCAAGAAGTTAGCGGGGGGTACAATGAGCAGTTCTTC
>NA|NA|TRBJ1-1|TRBV27
CASSPGAAAGNTEAFF
TGTGCCAGCTCTCCCGGGGCCGCAGCGGGGAACACTGAAGCTTTCTTT
>TRBD1|NA|TRBJ2-5|TRBV5-4
CASSNKDRGEAETQYF
TGTGCCAGCAGCAATAAGGACAGGGGAGAGGCAGAGACCCAGTACTTC
>NA|NA|TRBJ1-2|TRBV30
CAWRETVNYGYTF
TGTGCCTGGAGGGAAACAGTTAACTATGGCTACACCTTC
>NA|NA|TRBJ1-6|TRBV6-5
CASSSTTGPPLHF
TGTGCCAGCAGTTCGACTACAGGGCCACCCCTCCACTTT
>TRBD1|NA|TRBJ2-1|TRBV5-1
CASSLATRTGAVRQFF
TGCGCCAGCAGCTTGGCGACAAGGACAGGGGCGGTCCGGCAGTTCTTC
>NA|NA|TRBJ1-4|TRBV9
CASSLSWDTEKLFF
TGTGCCAGCAGCTTGAGTTGGGACACGGAAAAACTGTTTTTT
>TRBD1|once|TRBJ1-1|TRBV5-1
CASSAAVVTGGTEAFF
TGCGCCAGCAGTGCAGCGGTTGTAACAGGGGGCACTGAAGCTTTCTTT
>NA|once|TRBJ1-6|TRBV18
CASSLEGDLESPLHF
TGTGCCAGCTCCCTCGAAGGGGATTTGGAATCACCCCTCCACTTT
>NA|NA|TRBJ1-5|TRBV6-5
CASSYGGEGQPQHF
TGTGCCAGCAGTTATGGGGGGGAAGGGCAGCCCCAGCATTTT
>NA|NA|TRBJ1-1|TRBV19
CASSTNGQLKNTEAFF
TGTGCCAGTAGTACTAACGGACAGCTGAAGAACACTGAAGCTTTCTTT
>TRBD1|NA|TRBJ1-5|TRBV4-1
CASSQETGDQPQHF
TGCGCCAGCAGCCAAGAGACAGGGGACCAGCCCCAGCATTTT
>TRBD2|once|TRBJ2-3|TRBV5-1
CASSLASSGGTDTQYF
TGCGCCAGCAGCTTGGCCTCGAGCGGGGGCACAGATACGCAGTATTTT
>NA|once|TRBJ1-1|TRBV7-6
CASSLTRSGDTEAFF
TGTGCCAGCAGCTTAACGCGATCAGGGGACACTGAAGCTTTCTTT
>TRBD1|NA|TRBJ2-1|TRBV6-2/TRBV6-3
CASSYPGTGAYNEQFF
TGTGCCAGCAGTTATCCCGGGACAGGGGCTTACAATGAGCAGTTCTTC
>NA|NA|TRBJ1-5|TRBV18
CASSPLGVSNQPQHF
TGTGCCAGCTCACCCCTCGGGGTTAGCAATCAGCCCCAGCATTTT
>NA|NA|TRBJ1-1|TRBV27
CASSLKGGPLNTEAFF
TGTGCCAGCAGTTTAAAGGGAGGACCTTTGAACACTGAAGCTTTCTTT